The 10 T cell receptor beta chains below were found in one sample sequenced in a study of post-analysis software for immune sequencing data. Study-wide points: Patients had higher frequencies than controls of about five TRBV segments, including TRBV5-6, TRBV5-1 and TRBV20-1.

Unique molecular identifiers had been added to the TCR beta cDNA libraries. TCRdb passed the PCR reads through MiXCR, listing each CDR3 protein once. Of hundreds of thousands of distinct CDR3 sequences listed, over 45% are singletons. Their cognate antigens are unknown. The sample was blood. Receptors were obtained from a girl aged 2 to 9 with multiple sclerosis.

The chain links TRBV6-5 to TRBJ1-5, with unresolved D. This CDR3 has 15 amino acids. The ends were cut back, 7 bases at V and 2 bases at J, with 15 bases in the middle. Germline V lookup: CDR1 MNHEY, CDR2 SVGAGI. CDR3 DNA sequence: TGTGCCAGCAAACGCTCAGCCTGGGGCAATCAGCCCCAGCATTTT. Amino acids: CASKRSAWGNQPQHF.

This CDR3 is CSAVVLVGQETQYF. The CDR3 nucleotides are TGCAGTGCAGTGGTGCTGGTCGGGCAAGAGACCCAGTACTTC. The genes are TRBV20-1 and TRBJ2-4; D is uncertain. The J call may be mistaken, given a closer DNA end match to TRBJ2-5. The CDR3 is 14 residues long. The germline V gene has CDR1 DFQATT and CDR2 SNEGSKA (reference sequence).

The CDR3 DNA is TGCAGTGCTAGAGTTGAAAAGTCTCCCGCTAGCAATCAGCCCCAGCATTTT. Encoded protein: CSARVEKSPASNQPQHF. The chain recombines TRBV20-1 with TRBJ1-5; D uncertain. This CDR3 spans 17 amino acids. Germline V lookup: CDR1 DFQATT, CDR2 SNEGSKA (reference sequence). Trimming took off 1 base at V and 0 bases at J, with 16 bases between the two ends.

The CDR3 sequence is CASSRGEQETQYF. As DNA, the CDR3 is TGTGCCAGCAGCAGAGGGGAACAAGAGACCCAGTACTTC. This chain uses TRBV7-2 with TRBJ2-5, with D perhaps matching TRBD1 or TRBD2 (5 bases each). Trimming removed 5 bases from V and 2 bases from J, with 9 bases in between. Germline values: CDR1 SGHTA, CDR2 FQGNSA. This CDR3 is 13 amino acids long.

In DNA, the CDR3 is TGTGCCAGCAGGGCTAGCGCCACAGGAGAGACCCAGTACTTC. It yields the protein CASRASATGETQYF. This chain joins TRBV6-6 and TRBJ2-5; a possible D gene is TRBD2 (6 bases). Trimming removed 6 bases from V and 4 bases from J, with 15 bases in between. The germline V gene encodes CDR1 MNHNY and CDR2 SVGAGI (reference sequence). The CDR3 is 14 amino acids.

CDR3 in amino acids: CSVGQTSIMGYTF. The CDR3 nucleotides are TGCAGCGTTGGACAGACCTCGATTATGGGCTACACCTTC. The V call is TRBV20-1, the J call TRBJ1-2; D possibly corresponds to TRBD1 (6 bases). This CDR3 contains 13 residues. CDR1 DFQATT and CDR2 SNEGSKA come from the germline V gene (reference sequence).

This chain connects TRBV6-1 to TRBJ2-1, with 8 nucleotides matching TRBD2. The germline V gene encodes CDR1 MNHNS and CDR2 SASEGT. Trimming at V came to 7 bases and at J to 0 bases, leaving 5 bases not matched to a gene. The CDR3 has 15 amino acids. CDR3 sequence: CASKTREGSYNEQFF. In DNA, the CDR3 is TGTGCCAGCAAAACTCGGGAGGGCTCCTACAATGAGCAGTTCTTC.

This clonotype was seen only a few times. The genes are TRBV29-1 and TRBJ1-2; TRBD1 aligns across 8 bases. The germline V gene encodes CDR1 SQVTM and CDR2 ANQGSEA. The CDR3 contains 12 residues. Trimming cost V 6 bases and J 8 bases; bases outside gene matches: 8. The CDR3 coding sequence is TGCAGCGTCGACAGGGGACCCTTCGGCTACACCTTC. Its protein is CSVDRGPFGYTF.

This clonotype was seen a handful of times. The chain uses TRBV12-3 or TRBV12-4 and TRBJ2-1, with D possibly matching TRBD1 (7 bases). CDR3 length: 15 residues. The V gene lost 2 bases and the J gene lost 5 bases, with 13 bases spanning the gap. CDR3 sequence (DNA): TGTGCCAGCAGTTTAAATCCAGGGGGGAACAATGAGCAGTTCTTC. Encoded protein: CASSLNPGGNNEQFF.

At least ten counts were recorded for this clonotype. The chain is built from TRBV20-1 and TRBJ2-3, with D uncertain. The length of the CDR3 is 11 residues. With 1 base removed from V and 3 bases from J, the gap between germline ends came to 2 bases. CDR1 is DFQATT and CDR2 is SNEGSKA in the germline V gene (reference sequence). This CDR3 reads CSARVTDTQYF. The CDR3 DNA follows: TGCAGTGCTAGAGTTACAGATACGCAGTATTTT.